What follows are 15 T cell receptor beta chains derived from one specimen sequenced in a study of memory CD4+ T cells and cytomegalovirus serostatus. The repertoire was sequenced with immunoSEQ multiplex PCR; TCRdb's copy has only in-frame clones and lacks some. In the table there are around 44,000 clones, 76% of which are singletons. The sort gate was single viable CD3+CD4+CD8-CD45RO+ cells for memory CD4+ T cells. Sequencing was performed on memory CD4+ T cells from blood. The origin of the receptors is an adult in good health and CMV-seronegative.

This clone appeared once. The chain couples TRBV5-1 to TRBJ2-1, with D possibly TRBD1 on 5 matching bases. The CDR3 consists of 14 residues. CDR1 SGHRS and CDR2 YFSETQ come from the germline V gene. V was trimmed by 2 bases and J by 0 bases, leaving 6 bases between them. CDR3 sequence (DNA): TGCGCCAGCAGCTTCGACAGCTCCTACAATGAGCAGTTCTTC. Protein sequence: CASSFDSSYNEQFF.

This clone was seen a single time. The rearrangement joins TRBV18 to TRBJ2-2, with D perhaps TRBD2 (6 bases). Germline V lookup: CDR1 KGHSH, CDR2 LQKENI. The V gene lost 6 bases and the J gene lost 5 bases, with 13 bases spanning the gap. This CDR3 is built from 14 residues. The CDR3 loop reads CASSREEITGELFF. DNA of the CDR3: TGTGCCAGCTCGAGGGAGGAGATAACCGGGGAGCTGTTTTTT.

The chain employs TRBV28 and TRBJ1-5; tentatively, D is TRBD1 (5 bases). V lost 5 bases, J lost 5 bases, and 10 bases lay in between. The V gene's germline CDR1 is MDHEN and CDR2 SYDVKM. The CDR3 consists of 13 residues. As DNA, the CDR3 is TGTGCCAGCAGTCCTGGGACTTATCAGCCCCAGCATTTT. It translates to CASSPGTYQPQHF.

As regards this clone: Germline and junction disagree at one end, which may indicate a read error. The V gene is TRBV10-2, the J gene TRBJ1-2, with 7 nucleotides matching TRBD1. The germline gives CDR1 WSHSY, CDR2 SAAADI. The CDR3 consists of 16 residues. CDR3 residues: CAITPEGQGEVSGYTF. The CDR3 nucleotides read TGTGCCATCACCCCGGAGGGTCAGGGGGAAGTAAGTGGCTACACCTTC.

The chain links TRBV10-3 to TRBJ2-3; TRBD2 might be the D (6 bases). The CDR3 sequence is 13 residues long. Between the trimmed V and J ends, which lost 4 bases and 2 bases, there was a span of 7 bases. Germline loops: CDR1 ENHRY, CDR2 SYGVKD. The CDR3 here is CAISGGITDTQYF. The CDR3, as DNA: TGTGCCATCAGTGGCGGGATCACAGATACGCAGTATTTT.

This clone was counted only a few times. The chain couples TRBV11-2 to TRBJ2-7, with TRBD2 identical over 11 bases. CDR1 is SGHAT and CDR2 is FQNNGV in the germline V gene. The CDR3 has 16 residues. V dropped 5 bases and J dropped 3; count of bases not matched to a gene: 9. CDR3: CASSPYRLAGGYEQYF. The CDR3 DNA is TGTGCCAGCAGCCCATACCGGCTAGCGGGAGGCTACGAGCAGTACTTC.

This clone showed up just a few times. The chain carries TRBV7-3 and TRBJ2-1; D remains ambiguous. V lost 1 base to trimming and J lost 0 bases, with 16 bases between them. The germline CDR1 and CDR2 sequences are SGHTA and FQGTGA. The CDR3 sequence is 18 residues long. CDR3 sequence (DNA): TGTGCCAGCAGCTTAAACCCCCAGGCAGTAGGCTCCTACAATGAGCAGTTCTTC. Amino acids: CASSLNPQAVGSYNEQFF.

The CDR3 loop is CASSVAGQGKGWGNEQFF. CDR3 coding DNA: TGTGCCAGCAGTGTAGCGGGACAGGGTAAGGGCTGGGGCAATGAGCAGTTCTTC. V usage is TRBV25-1 and J usage is TRBJ2-1, with a tentative D call TRBD1 (9 bases). V was pared by 4 bases and J by 6 bases, with 25 bases between. The germline V gene encodes CDR1 MGHDK and CDR2 SYGVNS. The CDR3 has 18 amino acids.

As to this clone: Lacking the conserved final phenylalanine or tryptophan, this CDR3 likely reflects a read error. The DNA is left out, because the CDR3 cannot be placed on it with certainty; the CDR3 is given as TCRdb lists it. This chain uses TRBV13 with TRBJ1-2; TRBD1 is taken as the D call from the table, unchecked against the DNA. In germline, CDR1 is PRHDT, CDR2 FYEKMQ (reference sequence). The CDR3 sequence runs 11 residues, both termini included. The CDR3 sequence: CASSLGPLTYI.

The rearrangement joins TRBV18 to TRBJ1-6; no firm D call. This CDR3 has 12 residues. CDR1 is KGHSH, CDR2 LQKENI, per germline. V lost 6 bases to trimming and J lost 6 bases, with 6 bases between them. This chain's CDR3 is CASSHGNSPLHF. DNA of the CDR3: TGTGCCAGCTCCCACGGTAATTCACCCCTCCACTTT.

The chain links TRBV7-2 to TRBJ1-5; D ambiguous. Germline CDR1 is SGHTA and CDR2 is FQGNSA. The CDR3 spans 13 residues. V lost 1 base to trimming and J lost 4 bases, with 5 bases between them. The CDR3 coding sequence is TGTGCCAGCAGCTTAGGCCCTAATCAGCCCCAGCATTTT. Its translation: CASSLGPNQPQHF.

The chain combines TRBV28 with TRBJ2-1; D possibly corresponds to TRBD2 (6 bases). The CDR3 is 15 residues long. Germline V lookup: CDR1 MDHEN, CDR2 SYDVKM. The V end lost 5 bases, the J end lost 3 bases, and 14 bases lay between the germline ends. The CDR3 loop is CASSPRGRSYNEQFF. CDR3 coding DNA: TGTGCCAGCAGTCCCCGGGGGAGGAGCTACAATGAGCAGTTCTTC.

The CDR3 sequence: CAISESQGVHEQYF. The CDR3 nucleotides read TGTGCCATCAGTGAGTCCCAGGGAGTCCACGAGCAGTACTTC. The chain couples TRBV10-3 to TRBJ2-7; D may match TRBD1 or TRBD2 (5 bases each). The CDR3 is 14 residues long. Germline lookup yields CDR1 ENHRY and CDR2 SYGVKD. V lost 0 bases to trimming and J lost 5 bases, with 11 bases between them.

This clone was counted between two and nine times. This chain uses TRBV5-4 with TRBJ1-2; 7 bases are a match to TRBD1. V dropped 0 bases and J dropped 6; count of bases not matched to a gene: 8. Per the germline V gene, CDR1 is SGHNT and CDR2 is YYREEE (reference sequence). CDR3 length: 15 residues. CDR3 sequence: CASSLVPGGVDGYTF. The CDR3 DNA is TGTGCCAGCAGCTTGGTCCCAGGGGGGGTGGATGGCTACACCTTC.

This chain joins TRBV28 and TRBJ1-1, with TRBD1 as a possible D gene (5 bases). The CDR3 covers 13 residues. Trimming shortened V by 2 bases and J by 6 bases, and 10 bases separated the two germline ends. Germline V gene sequence: CDR1 MDHEN, CDR2 SYDVKM. CDR3 amino acids: CASSLPGKAEAFF. CDR3 nucleotides: TGTGCCAGCAGTTTACCAGGGAAAGCTGAAGCTTTCTTT.